This T cell receptor beta chain was obtained from a study of CD8 T cells in Susac syndrome. Comments on this clonotype: Its specificity is not known.

General study points: The CD4+ T cell repertoires in Susac syndrome did not show any clonal expansion.

Definite or probable Susac syndrome was diagnosed using recently defined diagnostic criteria. Random hexamers were used to reverse transcribe roughly 0.5 to 1 ug of RNA. From the immunoSEQ multiplex PCR reads, TCRdb called clonotypes with MiXCR, one entry per CDR3 protein. In the table there are hundreds of thousands of distinct CDR3 sequences, almost 97% of which are singletons. Between the trimmed V and J ends, which lost 1 base and 0 bases, there was a span of 3 bases. The CDR3 has 12 residues. CDR1 DFQATT and CDR2 SNEGSKA come from the germline V gene (reference sequence). The sequence came from a human donor with Susac syndrome. The genes are TRBV20-1 and TRBJ1-2; D gene ambiguous. Sequenced sample: CD4+ T cells from PBMCs. CDR3 protein: CSARGSNYGYTF. The CDR3, as DNA: TGCAGTGCTAGAGGCTCTAACTATGGCTACACCTTC.